Listed below are T cell receptor beta chains from one sample, sequenced in a study of T cells in Graves' hyperthyroidism and ophthalmopathy. TCRdb fed the multiplex PCR reads into MiXCR, producing one record per CDR3 protein. This table holds roughly 840,000 distinct CDR3 sequences, 35% to 45% found once. The sequenced sample was blood. These receptors originate from a man aged 18 to 29 with Graves' hyperthyroidism. CDR3s include the opening cysteine and the closing phenylalanine or tryptophan. D genes are given only for firm matches. Some rows have no size entry. The others give once, few or many, or a class for an expanded clone.

CDR3 protein | J gene | clone size | D gene | V gene
CASSAPTRRDTEAFF | TRBJ1-1 | many | . | TRBV19
CASSAGTTSSGANVLTF | TRBJ2-6 | few | . | TRBV9
CSATDSPTGANVLTF | TRBJ2-6 | many | . | TRBV20-1
CASSIGTVQETQYF | TRBJ2-5 | . | . | TRBV7-2
CASSGQGGPHEQYF | TRBJ2-7 | . | . | TRBV2
CASTLQQGLNTEAFF | TRBJ1-1 | . | . | TRBV25-1
CASSQDKGGMTQYF | TRBJ2-5 | . | TRBD1 | TRBV14
CASSSADSQSYEQYF | TRBJ2-7 | . | . | TRBV6-5
CASSQEWQEYEQYF | TRBJ2-7 | . | . | TRBV4-1
CSAVRRQTPTEAFF | TRBJ1-1 | . | . | TRBV20-1
CASRVGGDQPQHF | TRBJ1-5 | many | . | TRBV19
CAISESKVVQDEQYF | TRBJ2-7 | . | . | TRBV10-3
CASSQGRTDQETQYF | TRBJ2-5 | few | . | TRBV4-2
CSAHEGSMAFF | TRBJ1-1 | many | . | TRBV29-1
CASSQGGGPLHF | TRBJ1-6 | . | . | TRBV7-3
CSGGGRDYTEAFF | TRBJ1-1 | . | . | TRBV29-1
CASSNTSGRGYERYF | TRBJ2-7 | . | TRBD2 | TRBV7-9
CASSPRSSRETQYF | TRBJ2-5 | . | . | TRBV7-2
CASSLIEGARPAFF | TRBJ1-1 | . | TRBD1 | TRBV7-3
CASLQLGTASYEQYF | TRBJ2-7 | few | TRBD1 | TRBV2
CSVAGTDYEQYF | TRBJ2-7 | . | TRBD1 | TRBV29-1
CASSISPGQGDEQYF | TRBJ2-7 | few | TRBD1 | TRBV7-3
CASSRTGSYGYTF | TRBJ1-2 | many | TRBD1 | TRBV2
CSIRGAGNTIYF | TRBJ1-3 | . | . | TRBV29-1
CSVEDREAGNTIYF | TRBJ1-3 | . | . | TRBV29-1
CATSRVGGTGDSNQPQHF | TRBJ1-5 | once | TRBD1 | TRBV15
CATSRETNYEQYF | TRBJ2-7 | many | . | TRBV15
CASSFTGTESYEQYF | TRBJ2-7 | . | TRBD1 | TRBV12-3/TRBV12-4
CASSLLDRGVEAFF | TRBJ1-1 | . | TRBD1 | TRBV12-3/TRBV12-4
CASSLATGRPQHF | TRBJ1-5 | many | . | TRBV7-2
CSASDRADEQYF | TRBJ2-7 | many | TRBD1 | TRBV20-1
CASSVRWGPSYEQYF | TRBJ2-7 | . | . | TRBV9
CAEPREVLNNSPLHF | TRBJ1-6 | few | . | TRBV12-3/TRBV12-4
CASSSTGAEEAQYF | TRBJ2-5 | . | TRBD1 | TRBV7-2
CASGSHRGAGYTF | TRBJ1-2 | few | TRBD1 | TRBV7-9
CAISEEVSGELFF | TRBJ2-2 | . | . | TRBV10-3
CASSGGLDEAFF | TRBJ1-1 | few | TRBD1 | TRBV5-1
CASSFLRGARTEAFF | TRBJ1-1 | once | . | TRBV5-6
CASTRTGTSAGELFF | TRBJ2-2 | many | . | TRBV2
CASSWTSGPTGEQYF | TRBJ2-7 | . | TRBD2 | TRBV7-3